This T cell receptor (beta chain) was found in a study of cytomegalovirus exposure and HLA in healthy donors. Regarding the study as a whole: Clonal expansion, a later analysis showed, was greater in HLA-associated TCR beta chains than in equally common others.

Trimming cost V 0 bases and J 6 bases, with 15 bases left between them. The CDR3 covers 15 residues. In germline, CDR1 is LNHNV, CDR2 YYDKDF (reference sequence). With 60 Vbeta and 13 Jbeta primers, the PCR was carried out. Using immunoSEQ multiplex PCR, the repertoire was profiled, and TCRdb retains in-frame clones only, with some absent. Of about 120,000 clones listed, over 70% were seen once; the top ten hold approximately 4%. In regard to this clone: The antigen is unknown.

This chain uses TRBV15 with TRBJ2-7, with a weak D call TRBD2 (6 bases). Sequencing was carried out using PBMCs. The receptor was isolated from a man between 18 and 29 years old in good health and CMV-seropositive. The CDR3 region has the DNA TGTGCCACCAGCAGAGATGGGACTCATCCTTTCGAGCAGTACTTC. Translation: CATSRDGTHPFEQYF.